This TCR beta chain was found in a study of blood T cell repertoires in COVID-19. About the research overall: Material from acute and convalescent COVID-19 was sourced from the United States, Italy and Spain. T cells, B-cell-depleted T cells, or PBMCs supplied cDNA or gDNA.

The CDR3 runs 16 residues. CDR1 and CDR2 from the germline V gene are SGHNT and YYREEE (reference sequence). Trimming at V came to 2 bases and at J to 3 bases, leaving 7 bases not matched to a gene. Methods used by the authors: Reference gene primer amplification gave estimated nucleated cell counts. Data came from immunoSEQ multiplex PCR; TCRdb stores just in-frame clones and leaves some out. From that table come the V and J calls and clone size; the DNA was used to work out D and trimming. The data show 98,000 or so clones, roughly 91% seen once. Input material: peripheral blood. The clonotype was recovered from a human donor in a cohort sampled during active COVID-19. The V and J genes are TRBV5-4 and TRBJ2-7; 11 bases agree with TRBD2. CDR3 region: CASSFKGLAGGYEQYF. CDR3 DNA sequence: TGTGCCAGCAGCTTTAAGGGCCTAGCGGGGGGCTACGAGCAGTACTTC. Combining the CDR3 with reference TRBV5-4 and TRBJ2-7 gives the whole variable domain ETGVTQSPTHLIKTRGQQVTLRCSSQSGHNTVSWYQQALGQGPQFIFQYYREEENGRGNFPPRFSGLQFPNYSSELNVNALELDDSALYLCASSFKGLAGGYEQYFGPGTRLTVT.